This T cell receptor beta chain was obtained from a study of T cell responses to AZD1222 COVID-19 vaccine. About the study: It was second doses at about 4 or about 12 weeks that were pooled.

Regarding the study as a whole: Targets within unmutated variant regions were reportedly found for nearly half of spike-specific TCRs. Mostly white British, mostly female donors; authors suggested clonal diversity may be underestimated. Compared with day 0, the breadth and depth of the Spike-specific TCR repertoire rose significantly after two doses of AZD1222.

In this sample, this clone turned up once. What it recognizes is unknown. Germline V lookup: CDR1 MGHRA, CDR2 YSYEKL. Between the trimmed V and J ends, which lost 3 bases and 4 bases, there was a span of 18 bases. This CDR3 is built from 16 residues. The assay was immunoSEQ multiplex PCR, and TCRdb's table has in-frame clones only and misses some. The sample records under 200,000 clones, less than 95% being singletons. The chain joins TRBV4-1 to TRBJ1-1, with no clear D. The specimen comprised peripheral blood, sampled on day 0 of AZD1222 vaccination. This TCR was recovered from an adult in good health. The CDR3 DNA reads TGCGCCAGCAGCCATTCCCTACACCGGACGGGCACTGAAGCTTTCTTT. It yields the protein CASSHSLHRTGTEAFF.